These 21 T cell receptor beta chains originate from one sample sequenced in a study of a mutant IDH1 vaccine in newly diagnosed glioma. Antigen specificity for these receptors is unknown. The time point was: week 47, end of study. Doses comprised 300 ug of mutant IDH1 20-mer peptide each, plus topical imiquimod. Assay: immunoSEQ multiplex PCR; the TCRdb copy retains only in-frame clones and omits some. The profile shows around 50,000 clones, approximately 88% of them singletons. The specimen comprised PBMCs, sampled from a glioma patient whose treatment included an IDH1 peptide vaccine. Source of these receptors: a woman aged 25 to 39 with glioma. Some clones in this sample may be carry-over from other donors' samples.

Only one count was recorded for this clone. This chain links TRBV5-1 with TRBJ2-2; 12 positions agree with TRBD1. The CDR3 sequence is 16 residues long. Germline values: CDR1 SGHRS, CDR2 YFSETQ. Losses at the gene ends were 4 bases for V and 3 bases for J; bases not matched to a gene: 4. CDR3 DNA sequence: TGCGCCAGCAGCGCGGGGACAGGGGGCTACACCGGGGAGCTGTTTTTT. This sequence encodes CASSAGTGGYTGELFF.

The gene calls are TRBV6-1 and TRBJ1-5; no firm D call. The CDR3 loop spans 15 amino acids. V was pared by 2 bases and J by 4 bases, with 12 bases between. Germline CDR1 reads MNHNS; CDR2 reads SASEGT. CDR3 sequence (DNA): TGTGCCAGCAGTGAAATGAGAGGGCTTAATCAGCCCCAGCATTTT. Its protein product is CASSEMRGLNQPQHF.

In this sample, this clone turned up once. An end of the junction does not agree with germline; a read error may underlie this. V and J are TRBV7-2 and TRBJ2-3; 9 bases are shared with TRBD2. Per germline, CDR1 SGHTA and CDR2 FQGNSA. This CDR3 has 14 residues. In DNA, the CDR3 is TGTGCCAGCAGCTTAGATCGGGGGGGACTAGCAGGAAATTTT. Translating gives CASSLDRGGLAGNF.

The rearrangement joins TRBV7-9 to TRBJ2-7, with D possibly matching TRBD2 (6 bases). The V end lost 5 bases, the J end lost 5 bases, and 25 bases lay between the germline ends. This CDR3 spans 17 amino acids. Germline CDR1 reads SEHNR; CDR2 reads FQNEAQ (reference sequence). The CDR3 reads CASSPPFGRGEGDEQYF. For the CDR3, the DNA is TGTGCCAGCAGCCCCCCCTTCGGGAGAGGTGAGGGCGACGAGCAGTACTTC.

The V and J genes are TRBV6-5 and TRBJ2-7, with TRBD1 identical over 7 bases. The CDR3 totals 15 residues. The V gene's germline CDR1 is MNHEY and CDR2 SVGAGI. Unmatched junction bases numbered 7, after V lost 5 bases and J lost 0 bases. CDR3 residues: CASSPSGTASYEQYF. For the CDR3, the DNA is TGTGCCAGCAGTCCATCCGGGACAGCCTCCTACGAGCAGTACTTC.

The chain links TRBV27 to TRBJ2-1; D is unresolved. Looked up from germline, CDR1 is MNHEY and CDR2 is SMNVEV (reference sequence). This CDR3 has 13 residues. V dropped 4 bases and J dropped 10 bases, with 14 bases sitting between them. This CDR3 reads CASSSYNPPEQFF. CDR3 DNA sequence: TGTGCCAGCAGTTCTTATAACCCTCCCGAGCAGTTCTTC.

The chain is built from TRBV5-1 and TRBJ2-7; unclear D gene. Trimming took off 0 bases at V and 2 bases at J, with 9 bases between the two ends. The CDR3 contains 14 residues. Looked up from germline, CDR1 is SGHRS and CDR2 is YFSETQ. DNA for the CDR3: TGCGCCAGCAGCTTGGATGCCGGGCCCTACGAGCAGTACTTC. It is translated as CASSLDAGPYEQYF.

A word on this clone: One end of the junction is discordant with germline, which a read error may explain. Written as DNA, the CDR3 is TGTGCTAGCACCAAACCGGGGTACAATCAGCCCCAGCATTTT. Encoded protein: CASTKPGYNQPQHF. This rearrangement joins TRBV7-7 to TRBJ1-5; D not certain. This CDR3 region has 14 residues. The germline CDR1 and CDR2 sequences are SSHAT and FNYEAQ (reference sequence).

Only a few counts were recorded for this clone. The V and J genes are TRBV13 and TRBJ1-1; D is undetermined. With 3 bases removed from V and 1 base from J, the gap between germline ends came to 9 bases. Germline V CDR1 and CDR2: PRHDT, FYEKMQ (reference sequence). The CDR3 has 14 residues. CDR3 region: CASSFWTGNTEAFF. CDR3 nucleotide sequence: TGTGCCAGCAGCTTTTGGACGGGGAACACTGAAGCTTTCTTT.

The V and J genes are TRBV6-4 and TRBJ2-1; no clear D gene. The CDR3 is made up of 11 amino acids. Trimming took off 10 bases at V and 8 bases at J, with 12 bases between the two ends. From germline, CDR1 is MRHNA and CDR2 SNTAGT. CDR3 DNA: TGTGCCACCGGAACCCCCCATGAGCAGTTCTTC. Amino acids: CATGTPHEQFF.

Comments on this clone: Different DNA sequences within this sample yield the same CDR3. The chain links TRBV4-1 to TRBJ2-7; possibly TRBD2 for D (6 bases). Trimming shortened V by 2 bases and J by 1 base, and 9 bases separated the two germline ends. The germline gives CDR1 MGHRA, CDR2 YSYEKL. The length of the CDR3 is 14 residues. The CDR3 region is CASSQPGSSYEQYF. Here the CDR3 DNA reads TGCGCCAGCAGCCAACCCGGGAGTTCCTACGAGCAGTACTTC.

The gene calls are TRBV4-1 and TRBJ1-2, with 9 bases lining up with TRBD1. The CDR3 covers 13 residues. The V gene's germline CDR1 is MGHRA and CDR2 YSYEKL. The V gene end was trimmed by 3 bases and the J gene end by 8 bases; junction bases not matched to a gene: 4. CDR3 sequence: CASSQDRGRGYTF. CDR3 DNA: TGCGCCAGCAGCCAGGACAGGGGAAGGGGCTACACCTTC.

The V call is TRBV19, the J call TRBJ2-3; TRBD2 agrees at 9 bases. Germline CDR1 reads LNHDA; CDR2 reads SQIVND (reference sequence). CDR3 length: 16 amino acids. V trimming: 5 bases; J trimming: 2 bases; junction bases outside the gene matches: 8. DNA for the CDR3: TGTGCCAGTAGTCCTAAGCGGGAGGCTTTCACAGATACGCAGTATTTT. Its translation: CASSPKREAFTDTQYF.

The chain carries TRBV6-1 and TRBJ1-3; D not certain. V was pared by 6 bases and J by 2 bases, with 8 bases between. Germline-derived CDR1 and CDR2 are MNHNS and SASEGT. This CDR3 is built from 13 residues. The CDR3 DNA sequence: TGTGCCAGCAGGGTAGTTACTGGAAACACCATATATTTT. As protein: CASRVVTGNTIYF.

The gene calls are TRBV19 and TRBJ1-3; no clear D. This CDR3 comprises 16 residues. Germline CDR1 reads LNHDA; CDR2 reads SQIVND (reference sequence). Trimming pared 0 bases from V and 7 bases from J, leaving 16 bases between. CDR3 sequence: CASSIDSVTSWNTIYF. In nucleotides, the CDR3 is TGTGCCAGTAGTATAGATTCAGTGACCTCTTGGAACACCATATATTTT.

The chain combines TRBV11-2 with TRBJ2-7, with a tentative D call TRBD2 (5 bases). Deletions cut 3 bases from V and 2 bases from J, with 11 bases between. The CDR3 is 14 residues long. The germline CDR1 and CDR2 sequences are SGHAT and FQNNGV. The CDR3 DNA is TGTGCCAGCAGCTTCCGAAAACTAGCCTACGAGCAGTACTTC. Translated, it gives CASSFRKLAYEQYF.

This sequence joins TRBV9 and TRBJ2-7; D assignment may be TRBD1 or TRBD2 (5 bases each). The germline V gene has CDR1 SGDLS and CDR2 YYNGEE. The CDR3 covers 14 residues. V gave up 0 bases and J gave up 5 bases, with 12 bases separating them. The chain's CDR3 is CASSVAGTWNEQYF. The CDR3 DNA is TGTGCCAGCAGCGTAGCAGGGACCTGGAACGAGCAGTACTTC.

This clone is a singleton in its sample. The V and J genes are TRBV27 and TRBJ1-1, with 7 bases lining up with TRBD1. The CDR3 is 15 amino acids. The junction had 9 bases not matched to a gene; V was cut back by 3 bases and J by 5 bases. The germline gives CDR1 MNHEY, CDR2 SMNVEV (reference sequence). CDR3 protein: CASSFHRATGTEAFF. CDR3 bases: TGTGCCAGCAGTTTCCACCGAGCGACAGGGACTGAAGCTTTCTTT.

This clone was detected only once. The chain has TRBV6-1 and TRBJ1-1, with a tentative D call TRBD1 (5 bases). The CDR3 is 14 residues long. Deletions cut 7 bases from V and 1 base from J, with 13 bases between. The germline CDR1 and CDR2 sequences are MNHNS and SASEGT. CDR3 in amino acids: CASTVEGENTEAFF. The CDR3 bases are TGTGCCAGCACAGTGGAAGGGGAGAACACTGAAGCTTTCTTT.

V usage is TRBV5-1 and J usage is TRBJ2-1; 14 nucleotides line up with TRBD2. The CDR3 is 15 amino acids. Losses at the gene ends were 4 bases for V and 9 bases for J; bases not matched to a gene: 6. CDR1 and CDR2 from the germline V gene are SGHRS and YFSETQ. CDR3 DNA sequence: TGCGCCAGCAGCCCGGGACTAGCGGGAGTGGGTGAGCAGTTCTTC. It is translated as CASSPGLAGVGEQFF.

The rearrangement joins TRBV30 to TRBJ1-1; D may be TRBD1 (5 bases). This CDR3 spans 13 amino acids. The V end lost 3 bases, the J end lost 4 bases, and 12 bases lay between the germline ends. In germline, CDR1 is GTSNPN, CDR2 SVGIG (reference sequence). CDR3 sequence (DNA): TGTGCCTGGAGGGACATTGTTTCCACTGAAGCTTTCTTT. Residues: CAWRDIVSTEAFF.